This passage covers 18 T cell receptor beta chains from one sample sequenced in a study of a mutant IDH1 vaccine in newly diagnosed glioma. The time point denotes: week 47, end of study. Every single dose of the vaccine, 300 ug of mutant IDH1 20-mer peptide, came with topical imiquimod. Their specific antigens are unknown. Assay: immunoSEQ multiplex PCR; the TCRdb copy retains only in-frame clones and omits some. The sample has fewer than 55,000 clones; about 65% are singletons. The sequencing used peripheral blood mononuclear cells (PBMCs), collected from a glioma patient whose treatment included an IDH1 peptide vaccine. The source of these receptors is a man aged 35 to 55 with glioma. Some clones in this sample may be carry-over from other donors' samples.

The V call is TRBV7-9, the J call TRBJ2-3; no firm D call. Germline V gene lookup returns CDR1 SEHNR and CDR2 FQNEAQ (reference sequence). V was pared by 4 bases and J by 2 bases, with 1 base between. There are 11 residues in the CDR3. The CDR3 DNA is TGTGCCAGCAGCTCCACAGATACGCAGTATTTT. This encodes CASSSTDTQYF. The full variable domain, in which reference TRBV7-9 and TRBJ2-3 provide the parts outside the CDR3, is DTGVSQNPRHKITKRGQNVTFRCDPISEHNRLYWYRQTLGQGPEFLTYFQNEAQLEKSRLLSDRFSAERPKGSFSTLEIQRTEQGDSAMYLCASSSTDTQYFGPGTRLTVL.

The J gene is TRBJ1-2, the V gene TRBV4-2, with a possible D match to TRBD1 (5 bases). The CDR3 totals 16 residues. Looked up from germline, CDR1 is LGHNA and CDR2 is YNFKEQ. With 4 bases removed from V and 2 bases from J, the gap between germline ends came to 17 bases. CDR3 bases: TGTGCCAGCAGCCCTAGTCGGGTGGACACAAACTATGGCTACACCTTC. Amino acids: CASSPSRVDTNYGYTF.

This chain uses TRBV7-9 with TRBJ1-5, with TRBD1 identical over 7 bases. Per germline, CDR1 SEHNR and CDR2 FQNEAQ (reference sequence). V lost 3 bases and J lost 1; bases outside the gene matches: 6. The CDR3 has 16 residues. The CDR3 DNA reads as TGTGCCAGCAGCTTTGAGACAGGGTTGAGCAATCAGCCCCAGCATTTT. Translating it yields CASSFETGLSNQPQHF.

This chain joins TRBV6-5 and TRBJ1-1, with D unclear. The CDR3 is 12 amino acids. V lost 7 bases and J 10 bases, leaving 16 bases between the germline ends. CDR1 is MNHEY and CDR2 is SVGAGI in the germline V gene. CDR3 in DNA: TGTGCCAGCATTTCTTCCTCCTTGTCAGCTTTCTTT. Translation gives CASISSSLSAFF.

The chain recombines TRBV6-6 with TRBJ2-3; D uncertain. The V end was cut by 4 bases, the J end by 2 bases, with 13 bases between. This CDR3 region has 15 residues. Germline lookup yields CDR1 MNHNY and CDR2 SVGAGI (reference sequence). CDR3 bases: TGTGCCAGCAGTTCCGAGGCCCGGATCACAGATACGCAGTATTTT. Its protein product is CASSSEARITDTQYF.

This clone appeared once. The chain carries TRBV18 and TRBJ1-1, with 7 positions matching TRBD1. The CDR3 is made up of 13 amino acids. The germline CDR1 and CDR2 sequences are KGHSH and LQKENI. V gave up 6 bases and J gave up 3 bases; unmatched junction bases: 4. The CDR3 sequence: CASSRDSYTEAFF. CDR3 DNA: TGTGCCAGCTCGCGGGACAGCTACACTGAAGCTTTCTTT.

The table lists this clone with a few counts. V and J are TRBV5-1 and TRBJ1-1, with D possibly TRBD1 on 5 matching bases. Per germline, CDR1 SGHRS and CDR2 YFSETQ. Trimming cost V 6 bases and J 3 bases, with 18 bases left between them. The CDR3 is 15 amino acids. This CDR3 reads CASTPFTPGHTEAFF. The CDR3 region has the DNA TGCGCCAGCACTCCGTTCACCCCGGGGCACACTGAAGCTTTCTTT.

The chain couples TRBV4-1 to TRBJ2-4; D uncertain. V was shortened by 4 bases and J by 1 base, with 8 bases between the two germline ends. CDR1 and CDR2 (germline): MGHRA, YSYEKL. CDR3 length equals 14 residues. The CDR3 spells CASSPLGAKNIQYF. The CDR3 region has the DNA TGCGCCAGCAGCCCCCTGGGGGCCAAAAACATTCAGTACTTC.

A few counts support this clone. The V and J genes are TRBV23-1 and TRBJ1-5; the D is unclear. TRBV23-1 is sorted into the ORF group, with uncertain function. With 4 bases removed from V and 10 bases from J, the gap between germline ends came to 11 bases. This CDR3 is built from 12 residues. Here the CDR3 DNA reads TGCGCCAGCAGTCGTTTGAATCGACCCCAGCATTTT. This gives the protein CASSRLNRPQHF.

This clone was detected a few times. The rearrangement uses TRBV10-2 and TRBJ2-7; tentative D call: TRBD2 (5 bases). Looked up from germline, CDR1 is WSHSY and CDR2 is SAAADI. V was pared by 3 bases and J by 7 bases, with 13 bases between. The CDR3 has 13 residues. The CDR3 protein is CASSDGRGREQYF. In nucleotides, the CDR3 is TGCGCCAGCAGTGATGGCCGGGGTAGGGAGCAGTACTTC.

The genes are TRBV5-1 and TRBJ2-1; 14 nucleotides match TRBD2. Germline V gene sequence: CDR1 SGHRS, CDR2 YFSETQ. This CDR3 has 19 amino acids. Losses at the gene ends were 0 bases for V and 5 bases for J; bases not matched to a gene: 10. The CDR3 reads CASSLGSWTSGGKHNEQFF. In DNA, the CDR3 is TGCGCCAGCAGCTTGGGGTCCTGGACTAGCGGGGGGAAACACAATGAGCAGTTCTTC.

This clone was counted only a few times. The V call is TRBV5-4, the J call TRBJ1-2; D perhaps matches TRBD1 (5 bases). The CDR3 runs to 13 residues. The germline V gene encodes CDR1 SGHNT and CDR2 YYREEE (reference sequence). V dropped 2 bases and J dropped 6 bases, with 11 bases sitting between them. In DNA form, the CDR3 reads TGTGCCAGCAGCTTTGGGGGGACGGATGGCTACACCTTC. This sequence encodes CASSFGGTDGYTF.

The rearrangement joins TRBV7-9 to TRBJ1-1; D unresolved. This CDR3 contains 15 residues. Trimming pared 1 base from V and 1 base from J, leaving 10 bases between. CDR1 and CDR2 (germline): SEHNR, FQNEAQ (reference sequence). CDR3 nucleotide sequence: TGTGCCAGCAGCTTAGGAGCAGCCCAGAACACTGAAGCTTTCTTT. Its protein product is CASSLGAAQNTEAFF.

This clone turned up a few times. The chain has TRBV7-9 and TRBJ1-6; TRBD1 is a possible D gene (5 bases). CDR1 and CDR2 (germline): SEHNR, FQNEAQ (reference sequence). There are 16 residues in the CDR3. Trimming cost V 5 bases and J 6 bases, with 17 bases left between them. CDR3 protein: CASSLGRGALNSPLHF. The CDR3 bases are TGTGCCAGCAGCCTTGGGAGAGGGGCCCTTAATTCACCCCTCCACTTT.

The chain recombines TRBV15 with TRBJ2-3; 9 nucleotides align to TRBD2. The CDR3 spans 16 residues. V trimming: 3 bases; J trimming: 5 bases; junction bases outside the gene matches: 9. Germline-derived CDR1 and CDR2 are LNHNV and YYDKDF (reference sequence). CDR3 in DNA: TGTGCCACCAGCAGGTATAGCGGGGGAAAGGGAGATACGCAGTATTTT. Amino acids: CATSRYSGGKGDTQYF.

The chain has TRBV6-1 and TRBJ1-2, with TRBD1 identical over 10 bases. The CDR3 totals 15 residues. V gave up 4 bases and J gave up 4 bases; unmatched junction bases: 6. Germline V CDR1 and CDR2: MNHNS, SASEGT. The CDR3 DNA reads as TGTGCCAGCAGTGGACAGGGGGCGTCCATCTATGGCTACACCTTC. It is translated as CASSGQGASIYGYTF.

This clone was seen only a few times. V is TRBV14 and J is TRBJ2-7, with TRBD1 matching over 9 bases. The CDR3 is 16 residues long. Trimming took 2 bases from V and 0 from J; bases not matched to a gene: 5. Germline CDR1 SGHDN, CDR2 FVKESK. The CDR3 spells CASSQPGQGLSYEQYF. The DNA for the CDR3 is TGTGCCAGCAGCCAACCGGGACAGGGCCTCTCCTACGAGCAGTACTTC.

This clone was seen a single time. The chain joins TRBV4-1 to TRBJ2-7, with D perhaps matching TRBD1 or TRBD2 (5 bases each). Deletions cut 0 bases from V and 2 bases from J, with 11 bases between. The CDR3 is made up of 15 amino acids. Germline lookup yields CDR1 MGHRA and CDR2 YSYEKL. The CDR3 nucleotides read TGCGCCAGCAGCCAAGATTTTAGGGACCCCTACGAGCAGTACTTC. Amino acids: CASSQDFRDPYEQYF.